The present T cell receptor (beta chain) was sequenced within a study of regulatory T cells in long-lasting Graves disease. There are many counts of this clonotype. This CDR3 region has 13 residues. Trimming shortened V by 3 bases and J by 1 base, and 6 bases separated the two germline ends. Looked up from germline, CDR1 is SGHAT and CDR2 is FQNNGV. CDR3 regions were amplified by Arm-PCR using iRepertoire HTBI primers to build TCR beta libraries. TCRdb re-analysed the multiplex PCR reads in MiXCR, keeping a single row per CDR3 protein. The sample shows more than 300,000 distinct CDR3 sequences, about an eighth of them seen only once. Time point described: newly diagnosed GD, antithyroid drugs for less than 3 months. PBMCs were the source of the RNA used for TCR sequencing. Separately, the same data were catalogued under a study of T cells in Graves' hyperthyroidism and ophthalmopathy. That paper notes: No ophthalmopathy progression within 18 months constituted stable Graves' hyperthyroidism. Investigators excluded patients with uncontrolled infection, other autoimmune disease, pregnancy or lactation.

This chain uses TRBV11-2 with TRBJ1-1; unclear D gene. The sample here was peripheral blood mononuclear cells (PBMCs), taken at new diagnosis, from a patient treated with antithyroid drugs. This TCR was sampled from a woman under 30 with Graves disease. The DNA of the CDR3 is TGTGCCAGCAGCTTCGACCCGAACACTGAAGCTTTCTTT. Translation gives CASSFDPNTEAFF.